The clone carrying this T cell receptor (beta chain) was picked up a small number of times. This record comes from a study of blood T cell repertoires in COVID-19. Whole-study context: Specimens from acute and convalescent COVID-19 originated in the United States, Italy and Spain. The cDNA or gDNA used as material had been derived from T cells, B-cell-depleted T cells, or PBMCs.

Per the original methods: From reference gene primer amplification, estimates of nucleated cell counts were derived. Clones were sequenced by immunoSEQ multiplex PCR, and TCRdb holds only the in-frame ones, with some missing. V and J calls plus clone size are reproduced from that table; the DNA served to infer D and trimming. The data contain 200,000 to 250,000 clones, approximately 86% of them singletons. This CDR3 spans 13 amino acids. The V gene end was trimmed by 2 bases and the J gene end by 6 bases; junction bases not matched to a gene: 2. Germline values: CDR1 MRHNA, CDR2 SNTAGT. The material sequenced was peripheral blood. The sequence was collected from a man older than 75 with acute or convalescent COVID-19. This chain connects TRBV6-4 to TRBJ1-2; 8 nucleotides match TRBD1. The CDR3 DNA reads as TGTGCCAGCAGTGACACAGGGGGGAATGGCTACACCTTC. Translating it yields CASSDTGGNGYTF.